This T cell receptor beta chain derives from a study of T cell repertoires in cytomegalovirus infection. Turning to the study itself: CMV infection together with matching HLA type was indicated by public TCR beta signatures. General study results and limits: CMV-specific TCR beta clonotypes restricted by HLA-C dominated the ex vivo response.

As concerns this clonotype: Antigen specificity is unknown.

Germline values: CDR1 SGHDN, CDR2 FVKESK. The CDR3 spans 16 residues. The V gene lost 4 bases and the J gene lost 7 bases, with 20 bases spanning the gap. TCRdb independently ran MiXCR on the reads; one entry per CDR3 protein. The data contain approximately 730,000 distinct CDR3 sequences, roughly 29% of them seen just once; the ten biggest clones take up about an eighth. The chain joins TRBV14 to TRBJ1-5, with D possibly TRBD1 on 5 matching bases. Here the sequenced sample was cultured CD8+ T cells from PBMCs, taken from culture after CMV antigen stimulation. The sequence derives from a human donor in good health (CMV status not recorded). Some clones in this sample may be carry-over from other donors' samples. The CDR3 region has the DNA TGTGCCAGCAGCCCTCAAGAGGACAAGGCATCGCAGCCCCAGCATTTT. Encoded protein: CASSPQEDKASQPQHF.